This TCR beta chain is drawn from a study of blood T cell repertoires in COVID-19. Germline V gene sequence: CDR1 MGHRA, CDR2 YSYEKL. The ends were cut back, 3 bases at V and 5 bases at J, with 7 bases in the middle. The CDR3 loop spans 12 amino acids. This table comes from immunoSEQ multiplex PCR, and its TCRdb copy is limited to in-frame clones, with some not included. Among tens of thousands of clones, under 85% were seen once, and the ten largest hold more than 2%. This chain joins TRBV4-1 and TRBJ1-1; D unclear. The sequence was collected from a woman in her 70s with acute or convalescent COVID-19. Sequencing used peripheral blood. CDR3 residues: CASSQATTEAFF. The CDR3, as DNA: TGCGCCAGCAGCCAGGCCACGACTGAAGCTTTCTTT.